This is a list of T cell receptor beta chains from one sample in a study of response to subunit inactivated influenza vaccine. TCRdb independently ran MiXCR on the RT-PCR reads; one entry per CDR3 protein. Of under 850,000 distinct CDR3 sequences in the sample, approximately 17% were seen once. The source was PBMCs from blood, collected roughly 5 days after vaccination. All receptors come from a man aged 50-59 years who received an inactivated influenza vaccine. Both conserved end residues are part of each CDR3. A D gene is named only where the DNA matches it firmly. A row's size may be missing; if present it is once, few, many or a size class.

j_call: TRBJ2-3; d_call: .; v_call: TRBV12-3/TRBV12-4; cdr3_length: 12; clone_size: many; cdr3_aa: CANSRAGGTQYF; cdr3_nt: TGTGCCAACTCCAGGGCTGGGGGTACGCAGTATTTT
j_call: TRBJ2-1; d_call: .; v_call: TRBV7-9; cdr3_length: 14; clone_size: few; cdr3_aa: CASSARDGYNEQFF; cdr3_nt: TGTGCCAGCAGCGCCCGGGACGGATACAATGAGCAGTTCTTC
j_call: TRBJ2-1; d_call: .; v_call: TRBV6-2/TRBV6-3; cdr3_length: 12; clone_size: many; cdr3_aa: CASRRGYNEQFF; cdr3_nt: TGTGCCAGCCGCCGGGGTTACAATGAGCAGTTCTTC
j_call: TRBJ2-1; d_call: .; v_call: TRBV6-5; cdr3_length: 14; clone_size: few; cdr3_aa: CASSYSRQYNEQFF; cdr3_nt: TGTGCCAGCAGTTACTCTAGGCAGTACAATGAGCAGTTCTTC
j_call: TRBJ2-1; d_call: TRBD1; v_call: TRBV5-6; cdr3_length: 17; clone_size: once; cdr3_aa: CASSLHGQGGPYNEQFF; cdr3_nt: TGTGCCAGCAGCTTGCACGGACAGGGGGGACCCTACAATGAGCAGTTCTTC
j_call: TRBJ2-1; d_call: .; v_call: TRBV3-1; cdr3_length: 11; clone_size: .; cdr3_aa: CASRTYNEQFF; cdr3_nt: TGTGCCAGCAGAACCTACAATGAGCAGTTCTTC
j_call: TRBJ2-7; d_call: TRBD2; v_call: TRBV20-1; cdr3_length: 9; clone_size: few; cdr3_aa: CSVGGGQYF; cdr3_nt: TGCAGTGTTGGGGGGGGGCAGTACTTC
j_call: TRBJ2-7; d_call: .; v_call: TRBV4-3; cdr3_length: 14; clone_size: .; cdr3_aa: CASSITLSGYEQYF; cdr3_nt: TGCGCCAGCAGCATCACCCTTAGCGGCTACGAGCAGTACTTC
j_call: TRBJ2-7; d_call: .; v_call: TRBV4-3; cdr3_length: 14; clone_size: few; cdr3_aa: CASSQGGTGREQYF; cdr3_nt: TGCGCCAGCAGCCAAGGGGGAACAGGGCGGGAGCAGTACTTC
j_call: TRBJ2-7; d_call: TRBD1; v_call: TRBV19; cdr3_length: 15; clone_size: .; cdr3_aa: CASSRKKTGTHEQYF; cdr3_nt: TGTGCCAGTAGTCGGAAAAAGACAGGGACCCACGAGCAGTACTTC
j_call: TRBJ1-5; d_call: TRBD1; v_call: TRBV12-3/TRBV12-4; cdr3_length: 15; clone_size: few; cdr3_aa: CASSFGGQGTQPQHF; cdr3_nt: TGTGCCAGCAGTTTCGGAGGACAGGGTACTCAGCCCCAGCATTTT
j_call: TRBJ2-7; d_call: TRBD2; v_call: TRBV6-5; cdr3_length: 18; clone_size: .; cdr3_aa: CASSSTPLGGGLSYEQYF; cdr3_nt: TGTGCCAGCAGTTCTACACCCCTGGGGGGGGGTCTCTCCTACGAGCAGTACTTC
j_call: TRBJ2-7; d_call: TRBD1; v_call: TRBV20-1; cdr3_length: 18; clone_size: .; cdr3_aa: CSAPSTPGQGARPYEQYF; cdr3_nt: TGCAGTGCCCCATCTACGCCGGGACAGGGGGCCCGACCCTACGAGCAGTACTTC
j_call: TRBJ2-3; d_call: .; v_call: TRBV3-1; cdr3_length: 14; clone_size: few; cdr3_aa: CASRGDGSHTTQYF; cdr3_nt: TGTGCCAGCCGAGGAGACGGTTCCCACACGACGCAGTATTTT
j_call: TRBJ2-3; d_call: .; v_call: TRBV7-2; cdr3_length: 15; clone_size: .; cdr3_aa: CASSLRVVRTDTQYF; cdr3_nt: TGTGCCAGCAGCCTCAGGGTTGTGCGCACAGATACGCAGTATTTT
j_call: TRBJ1-1; d_call: .; v_call: TRBV6-5; cdr3_length: 14; clone_size: few; cdr3_aa: CASSYRRMNTEAFF; cdr3_nt: TGTGCCAGCAGTTACAGGAGAATGAACACTGAAGCTTTCTTT
j_call: TRBJ1-1; d_call: TRBD1; v_call: TRBV7-8; cdr3_length: 15; clone_size: many; cdr3_aa: CASSLGDRMNTEAFF; cdr3_nt: TGTGCCAGCAGCTTGGGGGACAGGATGAACACTGAAGCTTTCTTT
j_call: TRBJ2-2; d_call: TRBD2; v_call: TRBV29-1; cdr3_length: 16; clone_size: few; cdr3_aa: CSVWRMSSGSTGELFF; cdr3_nt: TGCAGCGTTTGGCGGATGAGTAGCGGGAGTACCGGGGAGCTGTTTTTT
j_call: TRBJ2-7; d_call: TRBD1; v_call: TRBV20-1; cdr3_length: 14; clone_size: .; cdr3_aa: CSVGRTGVDYEQYF; cdr3_nt: TGCAGTGTTGGAAGGACAGGGGTAGACTACGAGCAGTACTTC
j_call: TRBJ1-3; d_call: .; v_call: TRBV28; cdr3_length: 15; clone_size: .; cdr3_aa: CASSSPMGGGNTIYF; cdr3_nt: TGTGCCAGCAGTAGCCCGATGGGCGGTGGAAACACCATATATTTT
j_call: TRBJ2-7; d_call: .; v_call: TRBV15; cdr3_length: 14; clone_size: .; cdr3_aa: CATSRDLLDYEQYF; cdr3_nt: TGTGCCACCAGCAGAGATCTACTAGACTACGAGCAGTACTTC
j_call: TRBJ1-1; d_call: .; v_call: TRBV4-1; cdr3_length: 15; clone_size: .; cdr3_aa: CASSPIRAENTEAFF; cdr3_nt: TGCGCCAGCAGCCCAATCCGGGCGGAGAACACTGAAGCTTTCTTT
j_call: TRBJ2-1; d_call: .; v_call: TRBV28; cdr3_length: 15; clone_size: few; cdr3_aa: CASSFSAELGNEQFF; cdr3_nt: TGTGCCAGCAGTTTCTCTGCGGAGCTGGGGAATGAGCAGTTCTTC
j_call: TRBJ2-1; d_call: .; v_call: TRBV5-6; cdr3_length: 16; clone_size: .; cdr3_aa: CASITGSDYAYSEQFF; cdr3_nt: TGTGCCAGCATCACGGGTAGCGACTATGCCTATAGTGAGCAGTTCTTC
j_call: TRBJ1-2; d_call: .; v_call: TRBV7-9; cdr3_length: 14; clone_size: .; cdr3_aa: CASSRLMKGYGYTF; cdr3_nt: TGTGCCAGCAGCAGACTGATGAAGGGCTATGGCTACACCTTC
j_call: TRBJ1-2; d_call: .; v_call: TRBV7-3; cdr3_length: 14; clone_size: .; cdr3_aa: CASSPATVNYGYTF; cdr3_nt: TGTGCCAGCAGCCCCGCCACGGTTAACTATGGCTACACCTTC
j_call: TRBJ1-1; d_call: .; v_call: TRBV6-1; cdr3_length: 17; clone_size: .; cdr3_aa: CASSKGSTHTRNTEAFF; cdr3_nt: TGTGCCAGCAGTAAAGGGAGCACCCACACCCGGAACACTGAAGCTTTCTTT
j_call: TRBJ1-6; d_call: .; v_call: TRBV12-3/TRBV12-4; cdr3_length: 17; clone_size: few; cdr3_aa: CASRIGRGRTYNSPLHF; cdr3_nt: TGTGCCAGCAGGATCGGACGGGGTAGGACCTATAATTCACCCCTCCACTTT
j_call: TRBJ2-1; d_call: TRBD2; v_call: TRBV5-5; cdr3_length: 16; clone_size: .; cdr3_aa: CASSTTSGFSYNEQFF; cdr3_nt: TGTGCCAGCAGCACGACTAGCGGATTCTCCTACAATGAGCAGTTCTTC